This T cell receptor (beta chain) came from a study of spatial heterogeneity in lung cancer. Whole-study results and caveats: Counts of expanded alpha and beta TCRs within tumors tracked the tumor nonsynonymous mutation count.

At least ten counts were recorded for this clonotype. Its specificity is not known. A library made for alpha chains picked up this beta chain off target, so its size means little. Single TCR cDNA molecules each had their own unique molecular identifier. TCRdb fed the 5' RACE reads into MiXCR, producing one record per CDR3 protein. The sample contains under 20,000 distinct CDR3 sequences, 9.5% to 10% of which appear only once. Time point in this sample: sample taken at primary tumor resection. Whole RNA, isolated from tumor, nontumor lung or frozen PBMC, was sequenced without prior sorting. Germline CDR1 reads MNHNY; CDR2 reads SVGAGI (reference sequence). CDR3 length equals 17 residues. V shed 6 bases, J shed 2 bases, and the junction held 13 bases outside the gene matches.

The TCR was taken from a female donor with early-stage non-small cell lung cancer. Sequenced material: lung tumor tissue, taken at surgery. The chain employs TRBV6-6 and TRBJ1-2, with 9 nucleotides matching TRBD1. The CDR3 bases are TGTGCCAGCAGGGGCCCAGTCCCGGGACAGGGAAACTATGGCTACACCTTC. Translated, it gives CASRGPVPGQGNYGYTF.